The 29 T cell receptor beta chains below were found in one sample sequenced in a study of blood T cell repertoires in COVID-19. Profiling relied on immunoSEQ multiplex PCR, and the TCRdb table lists in-frame clones only, not all of them. The top ten hold less than 20% of the sample, which has 200,000 to 250,000 clones, around 84% seen once. Specimen: peripheral blood. The receptors were gathered from a woman aged 80 or over with active or convalescent COVID-19.

The rearrangement uses TRBV6-6 and TRBJ1-5; a possible D gene is TRBD1 (5 bases). V dropped 5 bases and J dropped 5 bases, with 16 bases sitting between them. CDR3 length equals 15 residues. Germline V gives CDR1 MNHNY, CDR2 SVGAGI (reference sequence). CDR3 nucleotide sequence: TGTGCCAGCAGTGATGGGTTTTTAGGGGATCAGCCCCAGCATTTT. Its protein product is CASSDGFLGDQPQHF.

This chain uses TRBV6-5 with TRBJ2-2, with D possibly matching TRBD1 (6 bases). Looked up from germline, CDR1 is MNHEY and CDR2 is SVGAGI. The ends were cut back, 0 bases at V and 7 bases at J, with 12 bases in the middle. CDR3 length equals 15 residues. CDR3 region: CASSYSTGIHGELFF. The CDR3 nucleotides read TGTGCCAGCAGTTACTCTACAGGGATCCACGGGGAGCTGTTTTTT.

This chain connects TRBV5-1 to TRBJ1-6; 8 nucleotides align to TRBD1. The germline gives CDR1 SGHRS, CDR2 YFSETQ. The trim removed 4 bases at V and 8 bases at J, leaving 2 bases unmatched. The CDR3 consists of 13 residues. CDR3 in DNA: TGCGCCAGCAGCGGGACAGGCGATTCACCCCTCCACTTT. Translation gives CASSGTGDSPLHF. Drawing the rest from reference TRBV5-1 and TRBJ1-6, the complete variable domain is KAGVTQTPRYLIKTRGQQVTLSCSPISGHRSVSWYQQTPGQGLQFLFEYFSETQRNKGNFPGRFSGRQFSNSRSEMNVSTLELGDSALYLCASSGTGDSPLHFGNGTRLTVT.

The genes are TRBV6-2 or TRBV6-3 and TRBJ2-7; a weak D match, TRBD1 (6 bases). The CDR3 runs 14 residues. The V and J ends lost 4 bases and 2 bases respectively, with 12 bases between them. In germline, CDR1 is MNHEY, CDR2 SVGEGT. CDR3 in DNA: TGTGCCAGCAGTTCATACAGGGCTACCTACGAGCAGTACTTC. It is translated as CASSSYRATYEQYF.

The V gene is TRBV7-3, the J gene TRBJ2-5, with 7 bases aligning to TRBD2. The J segment lost 5 bases and the V segment lost 5 bases, leaving 5 bases of the junction unmatched. CDR3 size: 13 residues. From germline, CDR1 is SGHTA and CDR2 FQGTGA. CDR3 nucleotides: TGTGCCAGCAGCGGGAGGGTAGGGGAGACCCAGTACTTC. Translating it yields CASSGRVGETQYF.

The V call is TRBV5-1, the J call TRBJ2-5, with D maybe TRBD1 (7 bases). This CDR3 contains 14 residues. V was shortened by 4 bases and J by 2 bases, with 12 bases between the two germline ends. Germline V gives CDR1 SGHRS, CDR2 YFSETQ. The CDR3: CASSAGQQQETQYF. The CDR3 DNA reads as TGCGCCAGCAGCGCGGGACAGCAACAAGAGACCCAGTACTTC.

V is TRBV7-9 and J is TRBJ2-3, with 12 bases matching TRBD2. The V gene's germline CDR1 is SEHNR and CDR2 FQNEAQ (reference sequence). Trimming at V came to 5 bases and at J to 2 bases, leaving 5 bases not matched to a gene. The CDR3 sequence is 16 residues long. The CDR3 sequence is CASSPWTSGATDTQYF. The CDR3 bases are TGTGCCAGCAGCCCCTGGACTAGCGGGGCCACAGATACGCAGTATTTT.

The J gene is TRBJ2-5, the V gene TRBV5-4; D might be TRBD1 (6 bases). Germline CDR1 and CDR2: SGHNT and YYREEE (reference sequence). The CDR3 length is 15 residues. V lost 1 base to trimming and J lost 7 bases, with 17 bases between them. The CDR3 sequence is CASSLRTDARGTQYF. In DNA, the CDR3 is TGTGCCAGCAGCTTGAGGACAGACGCCCGGGGGACCCAGTACTTC.

J is TRBJ2-5 and V is TRBV19, with 10 bases that match TRBD2. V was pared by 3 bases and J by 1 base, with 8 bases of the junction left unmatched. CDR3 length: 17 residues. The germline gives CDR1 LNHDA, CDR2 SQIVND (reference sequence). Here the CDR3 reads CASSIAYKRGGQETQYF. As DNA, the CDR3 is TGTGCCAGTAGTATTGCCTACAAGCGGGGGGGCCAAGAGACCCAGTACTTC. The entire variable domain, with the rest obtained from reference TRBV19 and TRBJ2-5, is as follows: DGGITQSPKYLFRKEGQNVTLSCEQNLNHDAMYWYRQDPGQGLRLIYYSQIVNDFQKGDIAEGYSVSREKKESFPLTVTSAQKNPTAFYLCASSIAYKRGGQETQYFGPGTRLLVL.

This clone showed up just once. V gene TRBV11-3 combines with J gene TRBJ1-2, with 10 bases aligning to TRBD1. Per germline, CDR1 SGHNT and CDR2 YENEEA. V trimming: 4 bases; J trimming: 6 bases; junction bases outside the gene matches: 8. The CDR3 extends over 15 amino acids. CDR3 loop: CASSSRQGATDGYTF. DNA of the CDR3: TGTGCCAGCAGCTCTCGACAGGGGGCTACGGATGGCTACACCTTC.

This clone was seen once. V is TRBV5-8 and J is TRBJ2-7, with a weak D call TRBD2 (6 bases). The CDR3 has 15 amino acids. The V end lost 0 bases, the J end lost 2 bases, and 12 bases lay between the germline ends. Germline V CDR1 and CDR2: SGHTS, YDEGEE. The DNA of the CDR3 is TGTGCCAGCAGCTTGGCCGGAGGGGCCCCCTACGAGCAGTACTTC. Protein: CASSLAGGAPYEQYF.

The V gene is TRBV28, the J gene TRBJ2-7, with TRBD1 matching 7 bases. The CDR3 spans 15 residues. Germline CDR1 is MDHEN and CDR2 is SYDVKM. V lost 5 bases and J lost 3; bases outside the gene matches: 10. The CDR3, as DNA: TGTGCCAGCAGTGGGACAGAATTCCTTGACTACGAGCAGTACTTC. Translating it yields CASSGTEFLDYEQYF. Variable domain in full (rest from reference TRBV28 and TRBJ2-7): DVKVTQSSRYLVKRTGEKVFLECVQDMDHENMFWYRQDPGLGLRLIYFSYDVKMKEKGDIPEGYSVSREKKERFSLILESASTNQTSMYLCASSGTEFLDYEQYFGPGTRLTVT.

The V and J genes are TRBV28 and TRBJ1-5, with D possibly TRBD1 on 6 matching bases. The CDR3 covers 16 residues. Looked up from germline, CDR1 is MDHEN and CDR2 is SYDVKM. The ends were cut back, 2 bases at V and 7 bases at J, with 18 bases in the middle. The CDR3 reads CASSLLTGREGQPQHF. DNA for the CDR3: TGTGCCAGCAGTTTACTTACAGGGCGGGAGGGACAGCCCCAGCATTTT.

The chain has TRBV19 and TRBJ1-1; the match to TRBD1 covers 8 bases. The V gene end was trimmed by 4 bases and the J gene end by 3 bases; junction bases not matched to a gene: 10. CDR3 length equals 16 residues. Per the germline V gene, CDR1 is LNHDA and CDR2 is SQIVND (reference sequence). CDR3 bases: TGTGCCAGTAGTAGGACAGGGAGCTCTAGCCACACTGAAGCTTTCTTT. It translates to CASSRTGSSSHTEAFF.

This rearrangement joins TRBV5-4 to TRBJ2-1; D gene unclear. Germline-derived CDR1 and CDR2 are SGHNT and YYREEE (reference sequence). Trimming shortened V by 2 bases and J by 7 bases, and 16 bases separated the two germline ends. This CDR3 is 15 amino acids long. The CDR3 reads CASSFFGANPNEQFF. Here the CDR3 DNA reads TGTGCCAGCAGCTTCTTTGGAGCGAATCCGAATGAGCAGTTCTTC.

This clone came up a few times. The DNA of the CDR3 is TGTGCCAGCAGGGGAGGGACAGGGGCGTCCGAGCAGTACTTC. It translates to CASRGGTGASEQYF. This chain uses TRBV25-1 with TRBJ2-7, with 10 nucleotides matching TRBD1. V was clipped by 6 bases and J by 6 bases; unmatched bases: 8. This CDR3 contains 14 residues. CDR1 is MGHDK, CDR2 SYGVNS, per germline.

This chain connects TRBV2 to TRBJ1-2; TRBD1 is a possible D gene (6 bases). With 4 bases removed from V and 4 bases from J, the gap between germline ends came to 19 bases. Germline CDR1 reads SNHLY; CDR2 reads FYNNEI. The CDR3 sequence is 16 residues long. As DNA, the CDR3 is TGTGCCAGCAGTGCTGGGGGCGCCGCTTTAATCTATGGCTACACCTTC. It is translated as CASSAGGAALIYGYTF.

This chain connects TRBV18 to TRBJ2-1, with 7 bases fitting TRBD1. Per germline, CDR1 KGHSH and CDR2 LQKENI. The ends lost 6 bases at V and 3 bases at J; junction bases unmatched: 8. CDR3 size: 15 residues. The DNA of the CDR3 is TGTGCCAGCTCTGCTCGACAGGGCATCTACAATGAGCAGTTCTTC. It codes for CASSARQGIYNEQFF.

The chain recombines TRBV5-4 with TRBJ1-1; weak D call: TRBD1 (5 bases). The germline CDR1 and CDR2 sequences are SGHNT and YYREEE (reference sequence). The CDR3 spans 15 residues. The V and J ends lost 0 bases and 5 bases respectively, with 14 bases between them. The DNA for the CDR3 is TGTGCCAGCAGCTTGGGGGCTCTGGGGGGGACTGAAGCTTTCTTT. It yields the protein CASSLGALGGTEAFF. The complete variable domain, with remaining parts taken from reference TRBV5-4 and TRBJ1-1, reads ETGVTQSPTHLIKTRGQQVTLRCSSQSGHNTVSWYQQALGQGPQFIFQYYREEENGRGNFPPRFSGLQFPNYSSELNVNALELDDSALYLCASSLGALGGTEAFFGQGTRLTVV.

This chain links TRBV7-2 with TRBJ1-4; D might be TRBD1 (5 bases). Per the germline V gene, CDR1 is SGHTA and CDR2 is FQGNSA. The CDR3 consists of 14 residues. The germline V and J ends were trimmed by 5 bases and 4 bases, with 11 bases remaining between them. Here the CDR3 reads CASSGGGLNEKLFF. CDR3 bases: TGTGCCAGCAGCGGGGGGGGACTTAATGAAAAACTGTTTTTT.

There are a few counts of this clone. This sequence joins TRBV10-3 and TRBJ1-1, with D unclear. The germline V gene has CDR1 ENHRY and CDR2 SYGVKD. This CDR3 region has 13 residues. V gave up 7 bases and J gave up 4 bases, with 13 bases separating them. This chain's CDR3 is CAIMPDGGTEAFF. DNA of the CDR3: TGTGCCATCATGCCCGATGGAGGCACTGAAGCTTTCTTT.

CDR3 region: CASSRVQGPGNTIYF. The CDR3 DNA reads as TGTGCCAGCAGTAGAGTGCAGGGGCCTGGAAACACCATATATTTT. The chain carries TRBV5-5 and TRBJ1-3; D might be TRBD1 (6 bases). Per the germline V gene, CDR1 is SGHKS and CDR2 is YYEKEE (reference sequence). CDR3 length: 15 residues. V was shortened by 5 bases and J by 2 bases, with 14 bases between the two germline ends.

This clone was counted a few times. The gene calls are TRBV14 and TRBJ1-1; a possible D gene is TRBD1 (5 bases). Trimming removed 6 bases from V and 4 bases from J, with 12 bases in between. The CDR3 sequence is 13 residues long. CDR1 SGHDN and CDR2 FVKESK come from the germline V gene. The DNA of the CDR3 is TGTGCCAGCAGTTTGGACACGGTCACTGAAGCTTTCTTT. It specifies CASSLDTVTEAFF.

This rearrangement joins TRBV5-8 to TRBJ1-1; 8 bases agree with TRBD1. J lost 5 bases, V lost 6 bases, and 12 bases had no gene match. The CDR3 has 15 residues. Per germline, CDR1 SGHTS and CDR2 YDEGEE. The CDR3 sequence is CASNLYRGLGTEAFF. The CDR3 nucleotides read TGTGCCAGCAACCTCTACAGGGGGTTGGGTACTGAAGCTTTCTTT.

J is TRBJ2-5 and V is TRBV6-5, with 8 bases identical to TRBD2. CDR1 and CDR2 from the germline V gene are MNHEY and SVGAGI. The CDR3 totals 13 residues. The J segment lost 2 bases and the V segment lost 6 bases, leaving 2 bases of the junction unmatched. The CDR3 here is CASRRGEQETQYF. As DNA, the CDR3 is TGTGCCAGCAGGCGGGGGGAACAAGAGACCCAGTACTTC.

J is TRBJ1-2 and V is TRBV5-6, with 7 nucleotides matching TRBD1. V shed 2 bases and J 8 bases; nucleotides not matched to a gene: 6. Germline loops: CDR1 SGHDT, CDR2 YYEEEE. The CDR3 sequence is 13 residues long. CDR3 residues: CASSLTAQGGYTF. CDR3 DNA sequence: TGTGCCAGCAGCTTAACGGCACAGGGGGGCTACACCTTC.

The gene calls are TRBV11-3 and TRBJ1-2; D is possibly TRBD1 (6 bases). V lost 5 bases to trimming and J lost 8 bases, with 12 bases between them. The CDR3 length is 12 residues. Germline lookup yields CDR1 SGHNT and CDR2 YENEEA. The CDR3 DNA follows: TGTGCCAGCAGCCCCCGGACAGAAGGCTACACCTTC. This translates into CASSPRTEGYTF.

V is TRBV12-3 or TRBV12-4 and J is TRBJ2-5; D gene unclear. The CDR3 spans 13 residues. The V end lost 5 bases, the J end lost 2 bases, and 9 bases lay between the germline ends. The CDR3 sequence is CASSRSLQETQYF. The CDR3 DNA reads TGTGCCAGCAGTCGTTCCCTTCAAGAGACCCAGTACTTC.

The chain recombines TRBV5-5 with TRBJ1-1, with 8 bases that match TRBD1. V shed 4 bases and J 5 bases; nucleotides not matched to a gene: 4. CDR1 and CDR2 from the germline V gene are SGHKS and YYEKEE (reference sequence). The CDR3 contains 13 residues. The CDR3 bases are TGTGCCAGCAGCCCAGGGGGCAGGACTGAAGCTTTCTTT. Residues: CASSPGGRTEAFF.